This T cell receptor beta chain was found in a study of immune heterogeneity within non-small cell lung tumors. Broader study findings: Correlation analysis showed that local T-cell clonality was moderately but significantly associated with local tumor mutational burden (R 0.3 to 0.4). High-frequency clones unique to single sites coexisted with identical dominant CDR3 beta clonotypes that recurred across tumor sites within a patient.

This clonotype is deemed medium-sized. Antigen specificity is unknown. V was cut by 5 bases and J by 5 bases, with 12 bases left in between. The CDR3 length is 13 residues. In a multiplex PCR, 32 V and 13 J primers amplified TCR beta CDR3. TCRdb reprocessed the multiplex PCR reads with MiXCR, giving one entry per CDR3 protein. This sample has around 5,000 distinct CDR3 sequences; roughly a third occur once, and the top ten carry about 20%. Template input, which was bulk tumor genomic DNA, totaled 600 ng per sample. Every primary tumor yielded several biopsies, spaced far apart, that were taken during surgery. Patients underwent curative surgery for non-small cell lung cancer (untreated and newly diagnosed).

The sequenced sample consisted of lung tumor tissue. The TCR originated in a woman aged 45-65 years with non-small cell lung cancer. The rearrangement joins TRBV12-3 or TRBV12-4 to TRBJ2-5, with D perhaps matching TRBD1 (5 bases). The DNA for the CDR3 is TGTGCCAGCAGTAGCAGGGTTTTTGAGACCCAGTACTTC. This translates into CASSSRVFETQYF.